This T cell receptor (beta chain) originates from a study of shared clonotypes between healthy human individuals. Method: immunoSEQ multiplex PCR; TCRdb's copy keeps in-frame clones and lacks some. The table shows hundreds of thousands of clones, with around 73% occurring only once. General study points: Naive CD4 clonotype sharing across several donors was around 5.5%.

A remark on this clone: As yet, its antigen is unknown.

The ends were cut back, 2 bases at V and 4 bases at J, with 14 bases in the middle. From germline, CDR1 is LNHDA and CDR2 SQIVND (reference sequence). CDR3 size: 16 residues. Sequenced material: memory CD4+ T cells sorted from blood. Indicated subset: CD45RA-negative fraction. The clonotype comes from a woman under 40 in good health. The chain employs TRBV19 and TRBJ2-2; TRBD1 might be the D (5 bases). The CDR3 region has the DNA TGTGCCAGTAGTATAAAGGGGTCCATGCCCACCGGGGAGCTGTTTTTT. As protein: CASSIKGSMPTGELFF.